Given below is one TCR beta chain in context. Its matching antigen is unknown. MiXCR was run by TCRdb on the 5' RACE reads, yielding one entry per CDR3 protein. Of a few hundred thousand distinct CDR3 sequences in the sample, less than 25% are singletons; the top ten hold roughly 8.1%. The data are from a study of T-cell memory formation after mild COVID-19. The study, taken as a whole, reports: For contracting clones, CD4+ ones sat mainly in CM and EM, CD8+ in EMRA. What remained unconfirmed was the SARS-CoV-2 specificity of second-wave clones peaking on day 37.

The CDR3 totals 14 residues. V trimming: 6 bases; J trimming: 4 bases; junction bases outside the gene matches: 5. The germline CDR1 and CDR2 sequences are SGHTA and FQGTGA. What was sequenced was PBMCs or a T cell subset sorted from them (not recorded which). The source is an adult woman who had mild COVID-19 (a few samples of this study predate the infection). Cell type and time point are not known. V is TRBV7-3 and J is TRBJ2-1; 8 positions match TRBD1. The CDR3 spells CASRGGTGYNEQFF. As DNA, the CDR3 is TGTGCCAGCAGGGGCGGGACAGGATACAATGAGCAGTTCTTC.